This TCR beta chain emerged from a study of CD8+ T cells in alopecia areata. Looking at the study overall: Tofacitinib treatment spanned 6 to 18 months, with 6 months off drug afterward.

Study-level points and caveats: Among patients, TCR sharing was less clear than in mice, a difference possibly due in part to HLA diversity in the patient population. Lesional scalp displayed greater clonality than normal scalp, most notably in alopecia totalis/universalis.

Stated treatment: oral pan-JAK inhibitor, 5-10 mg twice daily. Cell sorting on a FACSAria was used to separate CD4+ and CD8+ T cells from the PBMCs. About this clone: The antigen remains unidentified.

The authors extracted RNA and reverse transcribed it into cDNA as the sequencing template. Data came from immunoSEQ multiplex PCR; TCRdb stores just in-frame clones and leaves some out. The table shows some 42,000 clones, with roughly 92% occurring only once. CDR3 length: 11 amino acids. Germline CDR1 MNHNY, CDR2 SVGAGI (reference sequence). V shed 6 bases and J shed 3 bases, with 6 bases lying between them. The sample consisted of CD8+ T cells sorted from blood, taken at week 24, from a patient treated with tofacitinib. The rearrangement joins TRBV6-6 to TRBJ2-7; perhaps TRBD1 as D (6 bases). The clonotype was recovered from a human donor with alopecia areata. CDR3 nucleotide sequence: TGTGCCAGCAGGACAGGCTACGAGCAGTACTTC. The encoded protein is CASRTGYEQYF.